Below are 23 T cell receptor beta chains sequenced from a single sample in a study of T cell changes during pregnancy in multiple sclerosis. Data came from immunoSEQ multiplex PCR; TCRdb stores just in-frame clones and leaves some out. This table holds 40,000 to 45,000 clones, approximately 94% found once. This specimen consisted of CD4+ T cells from peripheral blood mononuclear cells, obtained in the third trimester of pregnancy. The receptors were sampled from a female donor with multiple sclerosis, enrolled in a pregnancy study.

The V and J genes are TRBV30 and TRBJ1-4; 9 nucleotides line up with TRBD1. The CDR3 contains 13 residues. From germline, CDR1 is GTSNPN and CDR2 SVGIG (reference sequence). Trimming cost V 5 bases and J 2 bases; bases outside gene matches: 0. DNA for the CDR3: TGTGCCTGGGACAGGGGGACTAATGAAAAACTGTTTTTT. Its protein product is CAWDRGTNEKLFF.

The CDR3 DNA follows: TGTGCCAGCAGCAAAGTAGACACACTCCGCGTACCCCTCTCTATCGCTAGCGGCTACACCTTC. It is translated as CASSKVDTLRVPLSIASGYTF. The chain combines TRBV21-1 with TRBJ1-2. TRBV21-1 is assigned pseudogene status. The CDR3 has 21 residues.

The rearrangement links TRBV5-1 to TRBJ1-1; a possible D gene is TRBD1 (6 bases). Deletions cut 0 bases from V and 5 bases from J, with 14 bases between. The CDR3 runs to 15 residues. The germline V gene encodes CDR1 SGHRS and CDR2 YFSETQ. CDR3 DNA sequence: TGCGCCAGCAGCTTGGTCGGGGGGCATCGGACTGAAGCTTTCTTT. It is translated as CASSLVGGHRTEAFF.

The chain links TRBV11-2 to TRBJ1-1; possible D gene TRBD1, 5 bases. The CDR3 runs 14 residues. Germline V gene lookup returns CDR1 SGHAT and CDR2 FQNNGV. V lost 5 bases to trimming and J lost 1 base, with 11 bases between them. In DNA, the CDR3 is TGTGCCAGCAGCCCCCAAGGGGCGAACACTGAAGCTTTCTTT. Its translation: CASSPQGANTEAFF.

The V call is TRBV19, the J call TRBJ2-1, with D tentatively TRBD2 (6 bases). V was trimmed by 11 bases and J by 2 bases, leaving 16 bases between them. The length of the CDR3 is 14 residues. CDR1 is LNHDA, CDR2 SQIVND, per germline (reference sequence). DNA of the CDR3: TGTGCCTCCACCCGCGGGGAGCCCTACAATGAGCAGTTCTTC. This codes for CASTRGEPYNEQFF.

This chain links TRBV5-1 with TRBJ1-4; 12 bases map to TRBD1. The V and J ends lost 0 bases and 6 bases, in that order; junction bases with no gene match: 3. Germline values: CDR1 SGHRS, CDR2 YFSETQ. The CDR3 sequence is 16 residues long. The CDR3, as DNA: TGCGCCAGCAGCTTGGCGGGGGACAGGGGGCATGAAAAACTGTTTTTT. Encoded protein: CASSLAGDRGHEKLFF.

The chain is built from TRBV7-9 and TRBJ2-5; D is possibly TRBD2 (5 bases). The V end was cut by 5 bases, the J end by 4 bases, with 17 bases between. The CDR3 totals 15 residues. Germline values: CDR1 SEHNR, CDR2 FQNEAQ (reference sequence). CDR3 nucleotides: TGTGCCAGCAGCCTAGGAGCAGGTGGAGGAGAGACCCAGTACTTC. Translating gives CASSLGAGGGETQYF.

The J gene is TRBJ2-3, the V gene TRBV2; 11 nucleotides line up with TRBD2. With V trimmed by 6 bases and J by 0 bases, 11 bases remained unmatched. Germline lookup yields CDR1 SNHLY and CDR2 FYNNEI. The CDR3 loop spans 18 amino acids. In DNA form, the CDR3 reads TGTGCCAGCAGCGCCCTAGCGGGAGGAGGTCCCAGCACAGATACGCAGTATTTT. Translating it yields CASSALAGGGPSTDTQYF.

The genes are TRBV29-1 and TRBJ2-3, with 8 positions matching TRBD1. Trimming cost V 7 bases and J 4 bases; bases outside gene matches: 4. This CDR3 comprises 12 residues. Germline V lookup: CDR1 SQVTM, CDR2 ANQGSEA. CDR3 DNA sequence: TGCAGCGGATGGACAGGGTCAGATACGCAGTATTTT. This gives the protein CSGWTGSDTQYF.

The V gene is TRBV9, the J gene TRBJ2-5; D not certain. CDR1 SGDLS and CDR2 YYNGEE come from the germline V gene. The CDR3 covers 13 residues. Trimming took 0 bases from V and 5 from J, leaving 8 bases between them. The CDR3 region is CASSVASRETQYF. The CDR3 coding sequence is TGTGCCAGCAGCGTAGCTTCTCGGGAGACCCAGTACTTC. Variable domain in full (rest from reference TRBV9 and TRBJ2-5): DSGVTQTPKHLITATGQRVTLRCSPRSGDLSVYWYQQSLDQGLQFLIQYYNGEERAKGNILERFSAQQFPDLHSELNLSSLELGDSALYFCASSVASRETQYFGPGTRLLVL.

The chain combines TRBV2 with TRBJ1-6; D is unclear. CDR1 SNHLY and CDR2 FYNNEI come from the germline V gene. This CDR3 has 15 residues. Trimming pared 7 bases from V and 6 bases from J, leaving 16 bases between. The CDR3: CASKAAVIFNSPLHF. For the CDR3, the DNA is TGTGCCAGCAAGGCGGCAGTAATATTTAATTCACCCCTCCACTTT.

The chain employs TRBV5-4 and TRBJ2-6; D is possibly TRBD1 (8 bases). Germline V gene lookup returns CDR1 SGHNT and CDR2 YYREEE (reference sequence). This CDR3 comprises 18 residues. V lost 7 bases to trimming and J lost 4 bases, with 24 bases between them. CDR3: CASSHPGGTGSGANVLTF. DNA for the CDR3: TGTGCCAGCTCCCACCCCGGGGGGACAGGCTCCGGGGCCAACGTCCTGACTTTC.

The V call is TRBV2, the J call TRBJ2-1; D unresolved. Per germline, CDR1 SNHLY and CDR2 FYNNEI. V lost 0 bases to trimming and J lost 7 bases, with 4 bases between them. The CDR3 is 12 residues long. CDR3 DNA sequence: TGTGCCAGCAGTGAAGCCATGAATGAGCAGTTCTTC. It encodes CASSEAMNEQFF.

V is TRBV5-8 and J is TRBJ2-5, with 11 bases fitting TRBD2. The CDR3 is 15 residues long. Germline lookup yields CDR1 SGHTS and CDR2 YDEGEE. J lost 5 bases, V lost 5 bases, and 8 bases had no gene match. The CDR3 coding sequence is TGTGCCAGCAGTTCAGGACTAGCGGGCGGGGAGACCCAGTACTTC. Translation gives CASSSGLAGGETQYF.

The chain links TRBV29-1 to TRBJ1-1; D is undetermined. The V gene lost 7 bases and the J gene lost 0 bases, with 6 bases spanning the gap. The germline gives CDR1 SQVTM, CDR2 ANQGSEA. CDR3 length: 11 residues. The DNA for the CDR3 is TGCAGCGGTTTATTGAACACTGAAGCTTTCTTT. Protein product: CSGLLNTEAFF.

This clone appeared a single time. V gene TRBV7-6 combines with J gene TRBJ1-1; D unresolved. The CDR3 loop spans 12 amino acids. V gave up 5 bases and J gave up 4 bases, with 8 bases separating them. The V gene's germline CDR1 is SGHVS and CDR2 FNYEAQ. This CDR3 is CASSPRVTEAFF. CDR3 DNA: TGTGCCAGCAGCCCCCGCGTCACTGAAGCTTTCTTT.

This clone was seen a single time. CDR3: CSVEASGANVLTF. CDR3 sequence (DNA): TGCAGCGTGGAGGCATCTGGGGCCAACGTCCTGACTTTC. V is TRBV29-1 and J is TRBJ2-6; D might be TRBD2 (5 bases). Trimming stripped 6 bases from V and 1 base from J, with 7 bases between. Germline lookup yields CDR1 SQVTM and CDR2 ANQGSEA. This CDR3 comprises 13 residues.

The chain joins TRBV13 to TRBJ2-3, with no clear D. Germline CDR1 and CDR2: PRHDT and FYEKMQ (reference sequence). The V end lost 5 bases, the J end lost 10 bases, and 10 bases lay between the germline ends. The CDR3 is made up of 11 amino acids. In DNA form, the CDR3 reads TGTGCCAGCAGCATAGACCGGTCGCAGTATTTT. This translates into CASSIDRSQYF.

This clone has a single count. This chain connects TRBV4-2 to TRBJ1-1; D call uncertain. The V gene lost 3 bases and the J gene lost 3 bases, with 11 bases spanning the gap. Germline lookup yields CDR1 LGHNA and CDR2 YNFKEQ. This CDR3 is built from 14 residues. This CDR3 is CASSHPGKDTEAFF. CDR3 in DNA: TGTGCCAGCAGCCACCCGGGAAAAGACACTGAAGCTTTCTTT.

The chain recombines TRBV28 with TRBJ2-7; D perhaps matches TRBD2 (5 bases). Trimming cost V 10 bases and J 0 bases, with 10 bases left between them. CDR1 is MDHEN, CDR2 SYDVKM, per germline. The CDR3 loop spans 12 amino acids. Here the CDR3 reads CATSRGSYEQYF. In DNA form, the CDR3 reads TGTGCCACGAGCCGGGGCTCCTACGAGCAGTACTTC.

This chain uses TRBV18 with TRBJ1-2; 9 bases map to TRBD1. Germline V gene data show CDR1 as KGHSH and CDR2 as LQKENI. V was clipped by 3 bases and J by 2 bases; unmatched bases: 7. This CDR3 has 16 amino acids. In DNA, the CDR3 is TGTGCCAGCTCACCCTCAAGGGACAGGGTAAACTATGGCTACACCTTC. Its translation is CASSPSRDRVNYGYTF.

The chain combines TRBV30 with TRBJ2-1, with D hard to call. The germline CDR1 and CDR2 sequences are GTSNPN and SVGIG (reference sequence). This CDR3 has 15 residues. V was cut by 2 bases and J by 5 bases, with 16 bases left in between. The CDR3 DNA reads as TGTGCCTGGAGTCCACTGTCCGTATTAAACAATGAGCAGTTCTTC. Protein sequence: CAWSPLSVLNNEQFF.

For the CDR3, the DNA is TGTGCCAGCTCCCCCTTGGGGGCAGAAGCTTTCTTT. Encoded protein: CASSPLGAEAFF. V usage is TRBV18 and J usage is TRBJ1-1, with a possible D match to TRBD1 (6 bases). Trimming took 6 bases from V and 8 from J, leaving 13 bases between them. This CDR3 comprises 12 residues. Per germline, CDR1 KGHSH and CDR2 LQKENI.